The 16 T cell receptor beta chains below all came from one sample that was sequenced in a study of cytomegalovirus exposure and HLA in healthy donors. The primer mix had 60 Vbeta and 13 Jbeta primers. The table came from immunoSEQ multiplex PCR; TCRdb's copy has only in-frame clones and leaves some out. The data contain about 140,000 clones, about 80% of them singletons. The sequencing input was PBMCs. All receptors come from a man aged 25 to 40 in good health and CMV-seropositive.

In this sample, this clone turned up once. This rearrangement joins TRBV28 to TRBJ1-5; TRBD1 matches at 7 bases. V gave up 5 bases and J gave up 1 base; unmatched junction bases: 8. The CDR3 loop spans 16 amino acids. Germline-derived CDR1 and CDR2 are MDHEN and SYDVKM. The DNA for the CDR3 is TGTGCCAGCAGTCTATCCGGGACAGAGAGCAATCAGCCCCAGCATTTT. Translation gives CASSLSGTESNQPQHF.

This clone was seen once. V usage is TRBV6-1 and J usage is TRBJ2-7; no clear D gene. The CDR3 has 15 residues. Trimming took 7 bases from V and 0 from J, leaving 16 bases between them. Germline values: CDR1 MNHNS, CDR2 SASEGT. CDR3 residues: CASKEMEQSSYEQYF. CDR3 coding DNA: TGTGCCAGCAAAGAAATGGAACAGAGCTCCTACGAGCAGTACTTC.

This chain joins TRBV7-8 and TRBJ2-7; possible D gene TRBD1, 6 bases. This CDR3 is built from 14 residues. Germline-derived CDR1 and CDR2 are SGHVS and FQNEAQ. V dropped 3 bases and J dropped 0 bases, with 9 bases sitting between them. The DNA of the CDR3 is TGTGCCAGCAGCTTCGGGACAAGCTCCTACGAGCAGTACTTC. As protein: CASSFGTSSYEQYF.

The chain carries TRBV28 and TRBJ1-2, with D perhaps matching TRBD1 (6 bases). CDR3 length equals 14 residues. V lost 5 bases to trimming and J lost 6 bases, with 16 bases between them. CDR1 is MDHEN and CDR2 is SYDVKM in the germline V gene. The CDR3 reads CASSMGRTVDGYTF. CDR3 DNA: TGTGCCAGCAGTATGGGGCGGACAGTCGATGGCTACACCTTC.

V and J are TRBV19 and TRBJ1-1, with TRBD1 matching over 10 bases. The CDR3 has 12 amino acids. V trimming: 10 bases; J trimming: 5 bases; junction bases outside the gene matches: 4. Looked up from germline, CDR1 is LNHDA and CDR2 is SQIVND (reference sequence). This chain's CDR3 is CATRTGGTEAFF. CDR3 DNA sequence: TGTGCCACCCGGACAGGGGGAACTGAAGCTTTCTTT.

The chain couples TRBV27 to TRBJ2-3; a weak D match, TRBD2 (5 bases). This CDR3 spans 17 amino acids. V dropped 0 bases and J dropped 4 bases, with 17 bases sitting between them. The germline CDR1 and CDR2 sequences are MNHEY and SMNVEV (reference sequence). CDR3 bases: TGTGCCAGCAGTTTATCAAGCGGTGTGGGAGTAGCAGATACGCAGTATTTT. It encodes CASSLSSGVGVADTQYF.

CDR3: CASSQGFGRTQYF. The CDR3 nucleotides read TGTGCCAGTAGTCAAGGGTTCGGGAGAACCCAGTACTTC. The chain links TRBV19 to TRBJ2-5, with D perhaps TRBD2 (6 bases). Trimming removed 5 bases at V and 8 bases at J, with 15 bases between. The CDR3 runs to 13 residues. Looked up from germline, CDR1 is LNHDA and CDR2 is SQIVND (reference sequence).

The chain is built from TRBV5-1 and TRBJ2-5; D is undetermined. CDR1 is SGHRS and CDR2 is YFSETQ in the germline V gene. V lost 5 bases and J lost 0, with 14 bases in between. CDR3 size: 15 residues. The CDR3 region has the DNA TGCGCCAGCAGGGTTTTCGGCGGAAACCAAGAGACCCAGTACTTC. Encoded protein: CASRVFGGNQETQYF.

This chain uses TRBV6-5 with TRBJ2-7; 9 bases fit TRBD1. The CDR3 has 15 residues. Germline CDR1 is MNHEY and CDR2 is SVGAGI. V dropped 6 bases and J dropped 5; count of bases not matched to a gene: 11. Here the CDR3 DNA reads TGTGCCAGCAGCCCCGAGGACAGGGGTGGCCACGAGCAGTACTTC. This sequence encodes CASSPEDRGGHEQYF.

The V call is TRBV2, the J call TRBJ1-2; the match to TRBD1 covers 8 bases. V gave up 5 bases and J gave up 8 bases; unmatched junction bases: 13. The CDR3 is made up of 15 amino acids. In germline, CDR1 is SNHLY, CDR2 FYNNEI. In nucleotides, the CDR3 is TGTGCCAGCAGTCCGGACAGGGCGCTACTGGGAGGCTACACCTTC. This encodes CASSPDRALLGGYTF.

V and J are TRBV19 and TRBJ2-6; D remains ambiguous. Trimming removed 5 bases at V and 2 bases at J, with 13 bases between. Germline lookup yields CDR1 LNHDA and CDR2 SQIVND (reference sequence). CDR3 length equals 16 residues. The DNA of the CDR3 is TGTGCCAGTAGTTCGGGTAGGATAGCTGGGGCCAACGTCCTGACTTTC. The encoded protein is CASSSGRIAGANVLTF.

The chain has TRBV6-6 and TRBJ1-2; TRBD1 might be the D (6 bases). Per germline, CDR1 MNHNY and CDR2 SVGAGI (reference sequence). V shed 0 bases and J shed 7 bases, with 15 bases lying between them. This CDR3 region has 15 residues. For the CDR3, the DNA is TGTGCCAGCAGTTACTCGACCGGTCAGGGGTCTGGCTACACCTTC. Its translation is CASSYSTGQGSGYTF.

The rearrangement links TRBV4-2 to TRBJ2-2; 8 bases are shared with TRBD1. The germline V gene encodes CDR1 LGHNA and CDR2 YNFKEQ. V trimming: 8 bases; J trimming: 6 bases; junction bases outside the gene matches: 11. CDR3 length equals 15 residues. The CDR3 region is CASGWGSGGPGELFF. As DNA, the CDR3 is TGTGCCAGCGGGTGGGGATCAGGGGGCCCCGGGGAGCTGTTTTTT.

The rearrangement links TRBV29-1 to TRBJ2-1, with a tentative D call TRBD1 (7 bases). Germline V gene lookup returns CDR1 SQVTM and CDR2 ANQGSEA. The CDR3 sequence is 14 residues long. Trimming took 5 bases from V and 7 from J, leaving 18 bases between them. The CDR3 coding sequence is TGCAGCGTTACTGTAGTGACAGGGAGGAATGAGCAGTTCTTC. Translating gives CSVTVVTGRNEQFF.

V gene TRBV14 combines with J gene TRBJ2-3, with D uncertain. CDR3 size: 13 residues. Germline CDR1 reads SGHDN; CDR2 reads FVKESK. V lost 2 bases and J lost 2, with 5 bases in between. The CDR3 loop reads CASSQRLTDTQYF. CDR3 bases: TGTGCCAGCAGCCAACGTCTCACAGATACGCAGTATTTT.

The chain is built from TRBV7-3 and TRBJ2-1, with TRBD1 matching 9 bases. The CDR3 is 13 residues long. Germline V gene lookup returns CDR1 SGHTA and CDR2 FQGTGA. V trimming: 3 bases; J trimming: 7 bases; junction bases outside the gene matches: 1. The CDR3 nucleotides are TGTGCCAGCAGCTTTGACAGGGGGAATGAGCAGTTCTTC. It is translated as CASSFDRGNEQFF.